This paragraph covers one T cell receptor beta chain sequence. CDR1 is SEHNR, CDR2 FQNEAQ, per germline (reference sequence). The CDR3 spans 18 residues. V lost 4 bases, J lost 1 base, and 13 bases stayed unmatched. The data originate from a study of shared clonotypes between healthy human individuals. TCRdb's table, derived via immunoSEQ multiplex PCR, lists solely in-frame clones and lacks some. The sample carries about 610,000 clones, more than 95% recorded once. This chain joins TRBV7-9 and TRBJ2-3, with TRBD1 matching 8 bases. The material sequenced was naive CD4+ T cells sorted from blood. This sample's subset: CD45RA+ positively selected. The TCR was taken from a woman in her thirties in good health. The CDR3 spells CASSSPLGTGRGTDTQYF. The CDR3 DNA reads TGTGCCAGCAGCTCACCGCTAGGGACAGGTCGAGGCACAGATACGCAGTATTTT.